The present T cell receptor (beta chain) was sequenced within a study of breast tumors, draining lymph nodes, adjacent tissues (TCRdb year 2016). Regarding the research as a whole: Breast cancer patients provided tumor, adjacent nontumor tissue and axillary lymph nodes, and the study compared the TCR beta repertoires across these three sources. The study was designed to assess the relationships and possible T-cell exchange between tumor, surrounding tissue and draining lymph node repertoires in human breast cancer. Beyond this particular receptor, the publication reports: Tumor T-cell repertoires showed less diversity than lymph node repertoires and more diversity than nontumor tissue repertoires, and tumor T-cell repertoires showed preferential V and J gene usage. Rather than being directly demonstrated, the conclusion that tumor T cells originate in lymph nodes was presented as consistent with a hypothesis. The data were judged consistent with most tumor T cells deriving from the lymph node and then expanding within tumor tissue. Tumor and nontumor tissue repertoires were found to be significantly more similar in luminal-like than in basal-like breast cancer.

There are many counts of this clonotype. The antigen it binds to is not known. Per-base quality was not reported, and no clone a single base away is much larger than it. Lymph node samples were obtained from the axillary draining lymph nodes of breast cancer patients. V has 5 bases trimmed and J has 7 bases trimmed; junction bases matching no gene number 7. Measured from the cysteine to the phenylalanine, the CDR3 is 14 residues long. Just CDR3 DNA is preserved here, 42 bases in frame from base 1. TCRdb records Illumina HiSeq 2000 as the sequencer. TCR beta chain libraries were generated by multiplex PCR amplification. High-throughput sequencing was used to analyze the amplified TCR beta chain products. TCRdb itself trimmed the public reads at Q25 with fastp, ran MiXCR and retained productive beta chains. Each entry merges the rows of one CDR3 protein and shows their most common DNA and genes. Here the sample has about 180,000 distinct CDR3 sequences; roughly a third occur a single time. The ten biggest clones cover roughly 4.3% of the sample.

This clonotype originated in a female donor with breast cancer. Some clones in this sample may be carry-over from other donors' samples. The chain couples TRBV12-3 or TRBV12-4 to TRBJ2-2, and TRBD1 matches 7 of the central bases. The sequenced material came from axillary lymph node tissue. In nucleotides, the sequence is TGTGCCAGCAGTCACGGACAGGCCGGCGGGGAGCTGTTTTTT. Translated, this is CASSHGQAGGELFF.